This note documents a single T cell receptor (beta chain) sequence. Its specificity is not known. Arm-PCR with iRepertoire HTBI primers amplified the CDR3 regions for these TCR beta libraries. Each CDR3 protein gets one entry after TCRdb re-called the multiplex PCR reads with MiXCR. The data show hundreds of thousands of distinct CDR3 sequences, with 15% to 20% seen just once and around 25% held by the top ten. These data are taken from a study of regulatory T cells in long-lasting Graves disease. Study summary: Antithyroid drug exposure in newly diagnosed Graves' patients had lasted under 3 months.

Study-wide points: When disease was persistent, TRBV28, TRBJ1-2 and TRBJ2-5 were the favored segments.

Indicated time point: newly diagnosed GD, antithyroid drugs for less than 3 months. PBMC-derived RNA was used for the TCR library. The V end was cut by 2 bases, the J end by 6 bases, with 14 bases between. The CDR3 has 14 amino acids. The germline V gene has CDR1 MNHNS and CDR2 SASEGT. These sequences were also reported in another study, on T cells in Graves' hyperthyroidism and ophthalmopathy. That study reports: First-round RT-PCR of the TCR CDR3 relied on the HTBI primer set.

The sequence was obtained from a woman aged 35-60 years with Graves disease. V gene TRBV6-1 combines with J gene TRBJ2-7; D perhaps matches TRBD1 (6 bases). The sample was peripheral blood mononuclear cells (PBMCs), taken at new diagnosis, from a patient treated with antithyroid drugs. The CDR3 nucleotides are TGTGCCAGCAGTGAACAGGGGAGTGGGGGCGAGCAGTACTTC. Translated: CASSEQGSGGEQYF.